This T cell receptor beta chain was sequenced for a study of blood T cell repertoires in COVID-19. Background on the study: The United States, Italy and Spain provided the acute and convalescent COVID-19 samples.

In the original workflow: Amplification with reference gene primers provided the estimates of nucleated cell counts. Repertoires were generated with immunoSEQ multiplex PCR, while TCRdb's copy carries only in-frame clones and drops some. The V and J calls and clone size come from that table; D and trimming were worked out from the DNA. The table lists over 250,000 clones, 83% of them singletons. Trimming removed 8 bases at V and 6 bases at J, with 13 bases between. The CDR3 totals 12 residues. Per germline, CDR1 WNHNN and CDR2 SYGVQD (reference sequence). Sequenced material: peripheral blood. This receptor was identified in a woman between 45 and 65 years old who had recovered from COVID-19. V is TRBV10-1 and J is TRBJ1-2; D uncertain. The CDR3 spells CASSGSRHGYTF. CDR3 bases: TGCGCCAGCTCCGGGTCAAGGCATGGCTACACCTTC.